This T cell receptor (beta chain) was identified during a study of CD8+ T cells in alopecia areata. Study background: By percentage of affected scalp area, the severity of treated patients was scored. Study-wide findings and caveats: While patients received tofacitinib, many expanded lesional clones remained present in scalp and blood. Tofacitinib significantly brought down scalp clonality and expanded CD8+ clones among top 100.

V trimming: 7 bases; J trimming: 4 bases; junction bases outside the gene matches: 5. There are 14 residues in the CDR3. CDR1 and CDR2 from the germline V gene are MGHRA and YSYEKL. Indicated treatment: oral pan-JAK inhibitor, 5-10 mg twice daily. This clone has a handful of counts. Its antigen remains unidentified. Once RNA had been extracted, it was reverse transcribed into cDNA to act as the sequencing template. The assay was immunoSEQ multiplex PCR, and TCRdb's table has in-frame clones only and misses some. The sample carries 90,000 to 130,000 clones, roughly 55% recorded once. This clonotype originated in a human donor with alopecia areata. The V call is TRBV4-1, the J call TRBJ2-1; TRBD2 agrees at 9 bases. This sample comprised CD8+ T cells sorted from blood, obtained at week 24, from a patient treated with tofacitinib. In nucleotides, the CDR3 is TGCGCCAGCACCCCGGGACTAGCTTACAATGAGCAGTTCTTC. Amino acids: CASTPGLAYNEQFF.